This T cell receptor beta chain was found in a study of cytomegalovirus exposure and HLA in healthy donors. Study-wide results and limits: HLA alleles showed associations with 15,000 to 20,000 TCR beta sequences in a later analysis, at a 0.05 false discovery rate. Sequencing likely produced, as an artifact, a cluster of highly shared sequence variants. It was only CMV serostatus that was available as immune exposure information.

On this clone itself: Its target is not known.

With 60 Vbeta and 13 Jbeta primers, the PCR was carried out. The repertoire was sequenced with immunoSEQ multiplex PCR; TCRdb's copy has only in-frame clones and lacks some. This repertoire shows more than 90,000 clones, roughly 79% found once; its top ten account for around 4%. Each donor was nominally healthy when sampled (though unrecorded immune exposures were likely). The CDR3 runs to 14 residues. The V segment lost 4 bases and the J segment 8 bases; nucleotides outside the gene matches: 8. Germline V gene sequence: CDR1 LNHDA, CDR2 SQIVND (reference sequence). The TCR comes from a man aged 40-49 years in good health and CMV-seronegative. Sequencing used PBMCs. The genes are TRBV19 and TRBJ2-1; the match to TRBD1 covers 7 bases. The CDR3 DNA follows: TGTGCCAGTAGTAACCGACAGGGTAGGGATGAGCAGTTCTTC. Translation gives CASSNRQGRDEQFF.